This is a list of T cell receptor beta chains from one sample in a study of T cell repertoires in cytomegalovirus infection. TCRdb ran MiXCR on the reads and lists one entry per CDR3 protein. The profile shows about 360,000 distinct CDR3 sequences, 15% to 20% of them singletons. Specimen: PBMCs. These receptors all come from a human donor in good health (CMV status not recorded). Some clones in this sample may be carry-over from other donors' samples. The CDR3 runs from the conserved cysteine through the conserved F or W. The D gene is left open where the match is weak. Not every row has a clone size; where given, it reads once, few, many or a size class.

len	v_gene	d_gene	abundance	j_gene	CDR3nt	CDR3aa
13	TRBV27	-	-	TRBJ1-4	TGTGCCAGCACCCCTGGGGGAGGAGAAAAACTGTTTTTT	CASTPGGGEKLFF
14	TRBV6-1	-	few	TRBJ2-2	TGTGCCAGCAGTGAAAGAGGAAATACCGGGGAGCTGTTTTTT	CASSERGNTGELFF
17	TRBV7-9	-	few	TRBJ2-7	TGTGCCAGCAGCCAACCCTTGAGGGAAACGTACTCCTACGAGCAGTACTTC	CASSQPLRETYSYEQYF
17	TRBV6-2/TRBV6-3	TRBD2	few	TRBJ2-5	TGTGCCAGCAGTTACGGACTAGCGGGGAGGTACCAAGAGACCCAGTACTTC	CASSYGLAGRYQETQYF
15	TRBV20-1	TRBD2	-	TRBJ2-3	TGCAGTGCTGCCGGGACTAGCATTATCACAGATACGCAGTATTTT	CSAAGTSIITDTQYF
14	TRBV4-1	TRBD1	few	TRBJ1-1	TGCGCCAGCAGCCAAGGACAGGGCTACACTGAAGCTTTCTTT	CASSQGQGYTEAFF
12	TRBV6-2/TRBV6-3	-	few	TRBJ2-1	TGTGCCACCCGAACGGGTAACAATGAGCAGTTCTTC	CATRTGNNEQFF
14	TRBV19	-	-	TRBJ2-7	TGTGCCAGTAGTCCGGGACAAGTACCCTACGAGCAGTACTTC	CASSPGQVPYEQYF
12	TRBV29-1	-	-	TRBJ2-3	TGCAGCGTTTTAGTACAGGGAGATACGCAGTATTTT	CSVLVQGDTQYF
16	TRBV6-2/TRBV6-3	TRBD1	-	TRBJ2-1	TGTGCCAGCAGTTACAGACAGGGGGCTATGTACAATGAGCAGTTCTTC	CASSYRQGAMYNEQFF
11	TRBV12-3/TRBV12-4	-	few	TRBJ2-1	TGTGCCAGCCGTAAAAACAATGAGCAGTTCTTC	CASRKNNEQFF
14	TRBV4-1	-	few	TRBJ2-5	TGCGCCAGCAGCCATGGCGGGTACCAAGAGACCCAGTACTTC	CASSHGGYQETQYF
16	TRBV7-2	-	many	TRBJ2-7	TGTGCCAGCAGCTTAGCGCCCGGGGTCAGCCCCTACGAGCAGTACTTC	CASSLAPGVSPYEQYF
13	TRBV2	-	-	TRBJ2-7	TGTGCCAGCAAAACAGAACCGATCTACGAGCAGTACTTC	CASKTEPIYEQYF
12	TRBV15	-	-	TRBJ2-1	TGTGCCACCAGCACGTCCTGGAATGAGCAGTTCTTC	CATSTSWNEQFF
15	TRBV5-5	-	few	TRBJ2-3	TGTGCCAGCAGCTCCGTGTCCCTCGACACAGATACGCAGTATTTT	CASSSVSLDTDTQYF
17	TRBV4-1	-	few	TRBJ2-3	TGCGCCAGCAGCCAAGCCCCCCCAGGGAGTTTTACAGATACGCAGTATTTT	CASSQAPPGSFTDTQYF
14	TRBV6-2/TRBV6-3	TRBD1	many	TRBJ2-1	TGTGCCAGCAAAACCGACAGGGGGCTACGTGAGCAGTTCTTC	CASKTDRGLREQFF
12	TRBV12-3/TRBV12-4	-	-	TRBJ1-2	TGTGCCAGCAGGACCTCAGGGGTCGGCTACACCTTC	CASRTSGVGYTF
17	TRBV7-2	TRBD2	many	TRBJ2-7	TGTGCCAGCAGCTTCGGTAAAGCGGGAGGGCCCCCCTACGAGCAGTACTTC	CASSFGKAGGPPYEQYF
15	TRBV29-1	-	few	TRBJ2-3	TGCAGCGTTGAAGACGAAGTGGGTGGCACAGATACGCAGTATTTT	CSVEDEVGGTDTQYF
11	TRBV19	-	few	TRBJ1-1	TGTGCCTCATGGCCATGGACTGAAGCTTTCTTT	CASWPWTEAFF
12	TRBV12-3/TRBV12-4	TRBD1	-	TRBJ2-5	TGTGCCAGCAAGACAGGGGAAGAGACCCAGTACTTC	CASKTGEETQYF
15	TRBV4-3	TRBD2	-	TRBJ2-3	TGCGCCAGCAGCCAAGACCCGGGAGGCCCAGATACGCAGTATTTT	CASSQDPGGPDTQYF
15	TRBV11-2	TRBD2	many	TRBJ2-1	TGTGCCAGCAGCAAGGGGACTAGCTCCTACAATGAGCAGTTCTTC	CASSKGTSSYNEQFF
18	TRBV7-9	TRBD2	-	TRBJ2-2	TGTGCCAGCAGCGGTTCGCCGGGACTAGCGGGACCCACCGGGGAGCTGTTTTTT	CASSGSPGLAGPTGELFF
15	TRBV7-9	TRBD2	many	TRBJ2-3	TGTGCCAGCAGCTTGACTAGCGGGAGCAGAGTTACGCAGTATTTT	CASSLTSGSRVTQYF
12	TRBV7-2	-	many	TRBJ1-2	TGTGCCAGCAGCTTAGACAGGGATGGCTACACCTTC	CASSLDRDGYTF
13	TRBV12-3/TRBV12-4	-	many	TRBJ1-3	TGTGCCACCCGCCTGGATGGGGGAAACACCATATATTTT	CATRLDGGNTIYF
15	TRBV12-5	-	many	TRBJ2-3	TGTGCTAGTGGACTAGGGGTCACATCAGGTGATACGCAGTATTTT	CASGLGVTSGDTQYF
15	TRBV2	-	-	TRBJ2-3	TGTGCCAGCACCCAACAGGGTGGCGGCACAGATACGCAGTATTTT	CASTQQGGGTDTQYF
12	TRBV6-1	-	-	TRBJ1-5	TGTGCCAGCAGTGACTGGGGGGCTCCCCAGCATTTT	CASSDWGAPQHF
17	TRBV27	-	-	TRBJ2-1	TGTGCCAGCAGTTTATCAAGAAGGGGGGGGACCTACAATGAGCAGTTCTTC	CASSLSRRGGTYNEQFF
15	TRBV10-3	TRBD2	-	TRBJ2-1	TGTGCCATCAGTGAGTCCCAACTAGCGGGAGATGCGCAGTTCTTC	CAISESQLAGDAQFF
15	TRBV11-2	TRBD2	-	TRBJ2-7	TGTGCCAGCAGCTTAGGGGCTAGCGGGAGGATCGAGCAGTACTTC	CASSLGASGRIEQYF
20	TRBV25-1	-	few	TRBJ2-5	TGTGCCAGCAGTGAACTCCCAGGACCGGGGAAAAGGAACCTCCAAGAGACCCAGTACTTC	CASSELPGPGKRNLQETQYF
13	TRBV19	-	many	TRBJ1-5	TGTGCCAGTAGGGGCAGGGTTGGTCAGCCCCAGCATTTT	CASRGRVGQPQHF
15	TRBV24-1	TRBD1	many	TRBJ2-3	TGTGCCACCAGTGACCCACAGGGGGCGAGGGATACGCAGTATTTT	CATSDPQGARDTQYF
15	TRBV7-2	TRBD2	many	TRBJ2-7	TGTGCCAGCAGCCCCCCGGGACTAGCGACGAACGAGCAGTACTTC	CASSPPGLATNEQYF
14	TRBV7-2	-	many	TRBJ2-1	TGTGCCAGCAGCCGTTCCCGGGACAACAATGAGCAGTTCTTC	CASSRSRDNNEQFF
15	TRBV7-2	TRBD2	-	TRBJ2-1	TGTGCCAGCACCGCGGGGACTAGCGGGTCCCAGAGGCAGTTCTTC	CASTAGTSGSQRQFF
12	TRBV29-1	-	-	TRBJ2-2	TGCAGCGGCGGAGTGGCCACCGGGGAGCTGTTTTTT	CSGGVATGELFF
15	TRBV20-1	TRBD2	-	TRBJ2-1	TGCAGTGCTAGGGGAATGTCGGGGGGGCTGCCTGAGCAGTTCTTC	CSARGMSGGLPEQFF
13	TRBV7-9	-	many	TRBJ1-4	TGTGCCAGCAGCTTAGATGTACATGAAAAACTGTTTTTT	CASSLDVHEKLFF
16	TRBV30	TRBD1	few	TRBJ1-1	TGTGCCTGGAGTGTCCCGAGCCTGACAGGGGACACTGAAGCTTTCTTT	CAWSVPSLTGDTEAFF
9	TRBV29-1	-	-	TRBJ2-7	TGCAGTGGAAACTACGAGCAGTACTTC	CSGNYEQYF
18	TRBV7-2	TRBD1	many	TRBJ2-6	TGTGCCAGCAGCTTAGTCCGGACAGGGTCCCCTGGGGCCAACGTCCTGACTTTC	CASSLVRTGSPGANVLTF
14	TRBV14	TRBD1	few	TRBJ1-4	TGTGCCAGCAGATCCGGGACAGCGGCGGAAAAACTGTTTTTT	CASRSGTAAEKLFF